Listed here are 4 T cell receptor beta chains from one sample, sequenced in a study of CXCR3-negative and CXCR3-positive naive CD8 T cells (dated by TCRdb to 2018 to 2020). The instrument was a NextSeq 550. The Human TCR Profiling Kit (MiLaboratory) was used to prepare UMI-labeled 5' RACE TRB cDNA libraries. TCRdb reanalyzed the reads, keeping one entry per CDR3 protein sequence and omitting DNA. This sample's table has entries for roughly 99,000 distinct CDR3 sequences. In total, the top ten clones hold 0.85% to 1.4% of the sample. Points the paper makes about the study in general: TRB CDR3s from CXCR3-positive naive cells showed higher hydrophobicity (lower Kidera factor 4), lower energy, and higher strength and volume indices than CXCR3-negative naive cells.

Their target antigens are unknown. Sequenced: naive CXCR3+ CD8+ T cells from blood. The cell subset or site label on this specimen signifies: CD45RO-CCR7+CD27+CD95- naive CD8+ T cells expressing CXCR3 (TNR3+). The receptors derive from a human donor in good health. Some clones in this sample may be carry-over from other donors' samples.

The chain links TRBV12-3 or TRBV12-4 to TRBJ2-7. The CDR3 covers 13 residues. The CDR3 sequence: CASSLARSYEQYF.

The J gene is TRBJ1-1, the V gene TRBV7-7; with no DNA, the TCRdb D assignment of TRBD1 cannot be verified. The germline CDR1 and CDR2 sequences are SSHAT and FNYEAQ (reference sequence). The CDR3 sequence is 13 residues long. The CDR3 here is CASSPGADTEAFF.

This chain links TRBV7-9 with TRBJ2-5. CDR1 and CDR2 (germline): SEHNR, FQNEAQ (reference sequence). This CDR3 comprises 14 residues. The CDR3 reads CASSLADGLETQYF.

CDR3 sequence: CASSQDGGTVNNEQFF. The genes are TRBV4-3 and TRBJ2-1; TCRdb indicates TRBD1, and absent DNA this call remains unverified. CDR1 and CDR2 (germline): LGHNA, YSLEER. This CDR3 comprises 16 residues.